The 2 T cell receptor beta chains listed next were all sequenced from one sample in a study of blood T cell repertoires in COVID-19. Repertoires were generated with immunoSEQ multiplex PCR, while TCRdb's copy carries only in-frame clones and drops some. The table lists around 250,000 clones, roughly nine tenths of them singletons. Sample: peripheral blood. The source is a man aged 35 to 55 with active or convalescent COVID-19.

The chain combines TRBV3-1 (or the pseudogene TRBV3-2) with TRBJ1-1, with TRBD1 identical over 10 bases. J lost 0 bases, V lost 5 bases, and 9 bases had no gene match. The germline V gene encodes CDR1 LGHDT and CDR2 YNNKEL (reference sequence). CDR3 size: 17 residues. For the CDR3, the DNA is TGTGCCAGCAGCATCGGACAGGGGGGAACTATGAACACTGAAGCTTTCTTT. This encodes CASSIGQGGTMNTEAFF.

This clone was recorded a few times. V is TRBV28 and J is TRBJ1-2; TRBD1 agrees at 7 bases. The CDR3 consists of 13 residues. Germline V gene data show CDR1 as MDHEN and CDR2 as SYDVKM. Losses at the gene ends were 6 bases for V and 5 bases for J; bases not matched to a gene: 6. The CDR3, as DNA: TGTGCCAGCAGGTCCGGGACAGAGTATGGCTACACCTTC. As protein: CASRSGTEYGYTF.